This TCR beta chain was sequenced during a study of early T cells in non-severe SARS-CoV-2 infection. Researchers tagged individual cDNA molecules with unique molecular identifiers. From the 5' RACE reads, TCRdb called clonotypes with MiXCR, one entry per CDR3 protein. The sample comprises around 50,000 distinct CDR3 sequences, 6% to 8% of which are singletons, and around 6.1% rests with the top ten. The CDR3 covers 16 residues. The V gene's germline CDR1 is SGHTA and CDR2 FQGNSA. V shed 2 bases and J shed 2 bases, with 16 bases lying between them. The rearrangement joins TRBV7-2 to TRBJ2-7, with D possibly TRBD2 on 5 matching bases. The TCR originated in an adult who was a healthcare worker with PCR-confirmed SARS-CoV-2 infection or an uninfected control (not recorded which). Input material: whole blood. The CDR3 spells CASSLIGLATTYEQYF. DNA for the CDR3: TGTGCCAGCAGCTTAATTGGGCTAGCAACCACCTACGAGCAGTACTTC.